The 18 T cell receptor beta chains listed next were all sequenced from one sample in a study of beta chain features in type 1 diabetes. The whole isolated RNA underwent reverse transcription, so sequencing captured expressed TCRB transcripts. Profiling relied on immunoSEQ multiplex PCR, and the TCRdb table lists in-frame clones only, not all of them. The sample consists of under 400,000 clones, roughly an eighth of them appearing once. The source material was naive CD4+ T cells from blood. The source is a young man in good health.

The rearrangement uses TRBV6-4 and TRBJ2-5; D perhaps matches TRBD2 (6 bases). The V and J ends lost 6 bases and 7 bases respectively, with 15 bases between them. The CDR3 runs 13 residues. The germline gives CDR1 MRHNA, CDR2 SNTAGT. In DNA, the CDR3 is TGTGCCAGCAGGGGGAGGAGGGAGTGGACCCAGTACTTC. Translating it yields CASRGRREWTQYF.

A few counts support this clone. The V call is TRBV9, the J call TRBJ2-2; 10 bases align to TRBD2. CDR3 length: 19 amino acids. Germline V lookup: CDR1 SGDLS, CDR2 YYNGEE. The V segment lost 1 base and the J segment 7 bases; nucleotides outside the gene matches: 16. This CDR3 reads CASSVNFHPSGRAGGELFF. CDR3 nucleotide sequence: TGTGCCAGCAGCGTAAACTTTCATCCGAGCGGGAGGGCCGGCGGGGAGCTGTTTTTT.

This chain links TRBV5-1 with TRBJ1-1; possibly TRBD1 for D (5 bases). The CDR3 loop spans 13 amino acids. V lost 0 bases, J lost 7 bases, and 10 bases lay in between. Germline CDR1 SGHRS, CDR2 YFSETQ. The CDR3 DNA reads TGCGCCAGCAGCTTGGCGGGTAGGGGTGAAGCTTTCTTT. Its protein is CASSLAGRGEAFF.

A few counts support this clone. The chain recombines TRBV18 with TRBJ1-4, with TRBD1 as a possible D gene (6 bases). The CDR3 loop spans 14 amino acids. CDR1 is KGHSH, CDR2 LQKENI, per germline. Trimming removed 6 bases at V and 5 bases at J, with 13 bases between. The CDR3 reads CASSSTGLNEKLFF. The CDR3, as DNA: TGTGCCAGCTCGTCAACAGGGCTGAATGAAAAACTGTTTTTT.

The chain combines TRBV6-5 with TRBJ2-7; maybe TRBD2 (5 bases). The CDR3 extends over 15 amino acids. V lost 6 bases and J lost 3, with 18 bases in between. Germline CDR1 MNHEY, CDR2 SVGAGI. The CDR3 here is CASRRGGSRDYEQYF. Written as DNA, the CDR3 is TGTGCCAGCAGACGCGGAGGAAGTCGGGACTACGAGCAGTACTTC.

On this clone: Other DNA sequences within the sample encode an identical CDR3. V gene TRBV5-1 combines with J gene TRBJ2-5; a weak D match, TRBD1 (6 bases). With 0 bases removed from V and 1 base from J, the gap between germline ends came to 7 bases. Germline-derived CDR1 and CDR2 are SGHRS and YFSETQ. The CDR3 is 14 amino acids. The CDR3 region is CASSLGTVQETQYF. The DNA of the CDR3 is TGCGCCAGCAGCTTGGGGACAGTCCAAGAGACCCAGTACTTC.

This clone came up a few times. The DNA for the CDR3 is TGTGCCTGGAGTGTAGTATGGCACAACGATGGCTACACCTTC. Translation gives CAWSVVWHNDGYTF. The chain combines TRBV30 with TRBJ1-2; no clear D gene. This CDR3 is built from 14 residues. Trimming pared 0 bases from V and 6 bases from J, leaving 14 bases between. Germline-derived CDR1 and CDR2 are GTSNPN and SVGIG (reference sequence).

The chain joins TRBV7-9 to TRBJ1-6; perhaps TRBD1 as D (5 bases). V lost 8 bases and J lost 8, with 13 bases in between. Per the germline V gene, CDR1 is SEHNR and CDR2 is FQNEAQ (reference sequence). This CDR3 spans 13 amino acids. The CDR3 sequence is CASAGVRDSPLHF. The CDR3 DNA follows: TGTGCCAGCGCGGGAGTCAGGGATTCACCCCTCCACTTT.

This sequence joins TRBV30 and TRBJ1-1, with D possibly matching TRBD1 (6 bases). V was shortened by 1 base and J by 9 bases, with 12 bases between the two germline ends. The CDR3 has 12 amino acids. Germline V gene data show CDR1 as GTSNPN and CDR2 as SVGIG (reference sequence). CDR3 DNA sequence: TGTGCCTGGAGTGCCGGGACACCTAAAGCTTTCTTT. This codes for CAWSAGTPKAFF.

This clone was detected only a few times. This chain links TRBV12-5 with TRBJ1-2; 8 bases are a match to TRBD1. V shed 7 bases and J 3 bases; nucleotides not matched to a gene: 7. The CDR3 loop spans 14 amino acids. Germline CDR1 reads LGHNT; CDR2 reads FRNRAP. The CDR3 reads CASADRGKDYGYTF. The CDR3 region has the DNA TGTGCTAGTGCAGACAGGGGAAAGGACTATGGCTACACCTTC.

The chain combines TRBV20-1 with TRBJ2-1, with D unresolved. CDR3 length: 11 amino acids. Germline CDR1 and CDR2: DFQATT and SNEGSKA (reference sequence). V lost 3 bases and J lost 4, with 4 bases in between. The CDR3: CSASIYNEQFF. As DNA, the CDR3 is TGCAGTGCTAGTATTTACAATGAGCAGTTCTTC.

This clone was seen a handful of times. The chain uses TRBV6-5 and TRBJ1-4; D gene ambiguous. V shed 6 bases and J shed 7 bases, with 18 bases lying between them. CDR3 length: 15 residues. Germline assignment: CDR1 MNHEY and CDR2 SVGAGI. CDR3 loop: CASRVNSARGEKLFF. The CDR3 DNA is TGTGCCAGCAGGGTCAACTCAGCTCGAGGTGAAAAACTGTTTTTT.

The chain employs TRBV5-6 and TRBJ1-1; a possible D gene is TRBD1 (5 bases). V was clipped by 6 bases and J by 5 bases, with 20 bases between them. There are 15 residues in the CDR3. From germline, CDR1 is SGHDT and CDR2 YYEEEE. The CDR3 sequence: CASNLGGGVVTEAFF. In DNA form, the CDR3 reads TGTGCCAGCAACCTGGGCGGGGGTGTGGTTACTGAAGCTTTCTTT.

The gene calls are TRBV6-6 and TRBJ2-7, with 11 nucleotides matching TRBD2. Germline assignment: CDR1 MNHNY and CDR2 SVGAGI (reference sequence). With V trimmed by 2 bases and J by 2 bases, 2 bases remained unmatched. CDR3 length: 15 residues. In nucleotides, the CDR3 is TGTGCCAGCAGTTACCTAGCGGGGGGAACCTACGAGCAGTACTTC. Translating it yields CASSYLAGGTYEQYF.

The rearrangement uses TRBV5-1 and TRBJ2-7, with D possibly TRBD1 on 5 matching bases. The V gene lost 4 bases and the J gene lost 0 bases, with 11 bases spanning the gap. Per the germline V gene, CDR1 is SGHRS and CDR2 is YFSETQ. CDR3 length: 14 residues. CDR3 nucleotide sequence: TGCGCCAGCAGCGGGGCGGTCCTCTCCTACGAGCAGTACTTC. Protein product: CASSGAVLSYEQYF.

A remark on this clone: This sample also contains other DNA sequences that code for the same CDR3. As DNA, the CDR3 is TGTGCCAGCAGCTCGGGACTAGCGGGCACAGATACGCAGTATTTT. Its protein product is CASSSGLAGTDTQYF. The rearrangement links TRBV5-6 to TRBJ2-3, with 11 bases matching TRBD2. Germline lookup yields CDR1 SGHDT and CDR2 YYEEEE. The ends lost 3 bases at V and 1 base at J; junction bases unmatched: 1. The CDR3 contains 15 residues.

The V call is TRBV5-4, the J call TRBJ2-5, with D perhaps TRBD1 (5 bases). This CDR3 spans 15 amino acids. Germline loops: CDR1 SGHNT, CDR2 YYREEE (reference sequence). The V end lost 0 bases, the J end lost 0 bases, and 9 bases lay between the germline ends. The CDR3 reads CASSLAGRDQETQYF. The DNA of the CDR3 is TGTGCCAGCAGCTTGGCGGGCAGGGACCAAGAGACCCAGTACTTC.

The chain joins TRBV19 to TRBJ2-3; 7 nucleotides agree with TRBD1. This CDR3 spans 16 amino acids. Germline CDR1 and CDR2: LNHDA and SQIVND (reference sequence). The junction had 8 bases not matched to a gene; V was cut back by 5 bases and J by 0 bases. CDR3 loop: CASSLWSGGSTDTQYF. Written as DNA, the CDR3 is TGTGCCAGTAGTCTGTGGTCAGGGGGTAGCACAGATACGCAGTATTTT. Looking up the rest from reference TRBV19 and TRBJ2-3 gives the full variable domain: DGGITQSPKYLFRKEGQNVTLSCEQNLNHDAMYWYRQDPGQGLRLIYYSQIVNDFQKGDIAEGYSVSREKKESFPLTVTSAQKNPTAFYLCASSLWSGGSTDTQYFGPGTRLTVL.